The 16 T cell receptor beta chains below come from one sample, sequenced in a study of OX40 agonist ivuxolimab in advanced cancers. Profiling relied on immunoSEQ multiplex PCR, and the TCRdb table lists in-frame clones only, not all of them. The sample holds some 95,000 clones, approximately 85% seen once. The material sequenced was CD4+ or CD8+ T cells sorted from blood, taken in a trial of the OX40 agonist ivuxolimab. The source of these receptors is an adult with an advanced solid tumor such as melanoma, head and neck, liver or kidney cancer.

This clone has only one observation. CDR3 sequence (DNA): TGTGCCAGCAGTCAAAGGGGTTACAATGAGCAGTTCTTC. Amino acid sequence: CASSQRGYNEQFF. This chain connects TRBV27 to TRBJ2-1, with D perhaps TRBD1 (5 bases). Germline V gene lookup returns CDR1 MNHEY and CDR2 SMNVEV (reference sequence). Trimming took off 5 bases at V and 4 bases at J, with 9 bases between the two ends. The CDR3 has 13 residues.

The chain has TRBV11-2 and TRBJ2-3; no clear D. The CDR3 length is 11 residues. Per germline, CDR1 SGHAT and CDR2 FQNNGV. V lost 1 base and J 5 bases, leaving 1 base between the germline ends. The DNA for the CDR3 is TGTGCCAGCAGCTTAGTAGATACGCAGTATTTT. It specifies CASSLVDTQYF.

This rearrangement joins TRBV28 to TRBJ1-5; a weak D match, TRBD1 (5 bases). The germline V gene has CDR1 MDHEN and CDR2 SYDVKM. Trimming cost V 8 bases and J 5 bases, with 16 bases left between them. CDR3 length equals 14 residues. CDR3 residues: CASRSRVVYQPQHF. CDR3 nucleotide sequence: TGTGCCAGCCGGAGCAGGGTAGTTTATCAGCCCCAGCATTTT.

This clone was counted between two and nine times. The chain recombines TRBV9 with TRBJ2-1, with 11 bases fitting TRBD2. J gave up 7 bases and V 3 bases, and 3 bases lay outside the gene matches. The CDR3 runs to 14 residues. Germline V gene sequence: CDR1 SGDLS, CDR2 YYNGEE. The CDR3 DNA reads TGTGCCAGCAGCGCGTGGACTAGCGGGAATGAGCAGTTCTTC. It specifies CASSAWTSGNEQFF.

The chain employs TRBV5-4 and TRBJ2-3, with D uncertain. The CDR3 runs 16 residues. The V gene lost 5 bases and the J gene lost 2 bases, with 18 bases spanning the gap. Germline V CDR1 and CDR2: SGHNT, YYREEE (reference sequence). The CDR3 spells CASSSSETWATDTQYF. CDR3 in DNA: TGTGCCAGCAGTTCGTCGGAGACATGGGCCACAGATACGCAGTATTTT.

The rearrangement joins TRBV7-9 to TRBJ1-1, with D maybe TRBD1 (5 bases). V gave up 5 bases and J gave up 0 bases, with 16 bases separating them. Germline V gives CDR1 SEHNR, CDR2 FQNEAQ (reference sequence). The CDR3 is 16 amino acids. The CDR3 loop reads CASSHSGGGMNTEAFF. The DNA for the CDR3 is TGTGCCAGCAGCCATTCGGGGGGAGGGATGAACACTGAAGCTTTCTTT. Combining the CDR3 with reference TRBV7-9 and TRBJ1-1 gives the whole variable domain DTGVSQNPRHKITKRGQNVTFRCDPISEHNRLYWYRQTLGQGPEFLTYFQNEAQLEKSRLLSDRFSAERPKGSFSTLEIQRTEQGDSAMYLCASSHSGGGMNTEAFFGQGTRLTVV.

This sequence joins TRBV5-6 and TRBJ2-5; D could derive from TRBD1 or TRBD2 (5 bases each). Matching the DNA end better, TRBJ2-7 makes the J call doubtful. The CDR3 covers 14 residues. CDR1 and CDR2 (germline): SGHDT, YYEEEE. This chain's CDR3 is CASSPGSRVAEQYF. The CDR3 DNA is TGTGCCAGCAGCCCGGGGAGCAGGGTGGCCGAGCAGTACTTC.

V is TRBV7-2 and J is TRBJ1-1; D is unresolved. Trimming removed 5 bases at V and 0 bases at J, with 13 bases between. Germline lookup yields CDR1 SGHTA and CDR2 FQGNSA. The CDR3 is 15 residues long. DNA for the CDR3: TGTGCCAGCAGCCCACCAAGTGGGGTGAACACTGAAGCTTTCTTT. Its translation is CASSPPSGVNTEAFF.

The chain joins TRBV14 to TRBJ1-1; perhaps TRBD1 as D (5 bases). This CDR3 has 13 amino acids. With 4 bases removed from V and 1 base from J, the gap between germline ends came to 7 bases. Germline CDR1 SGHDN, CDR2 FVKESK. CDR3 in DNA: TGTGCCAGCAGCCTCGACAGGAACACTGAAGCTTTCTTT. Its protein is CASSLDRNTEAFF.

The chain has TRBV7-2 and TRBJ2-3; the D is unclear. Trimming pared 5 bases from V and 0 bases from J, leaving 21 bases between. CDR3 length equals 18 residues. CDR1 is SGHTA and CDR2 is FQGNSA in the germline V gene. Here the CDR3 DNA reads TGTGCCAGCAGCCCCGACATGAGAATCGGCACTAGCACAGATACGCAGTATTTT. This sequence encodes CASSPDMRIGTSTDTQYF.

The gene calls are TRBV28 and TRBJ1-2; no firm D call. V was trimmed by 5 bases and J by 8 bases, leaving 12 bases between them. Germline V gene lookup returns CDR1 MDHEN and CDR2 SYDVKM. The CDR3 consists of 12 residues. CDR3 bases: TGTGCCAGCAGTGCGGCCCAGCCCGGCTACACCTTC. Its translation is CASSAAQPGYTF.

The genes are TRBV19 and TRBJ2-5; D might be TRBD1 (5 bases). CDR1 and CDR2 from the germline V gene are LNHDA and SQIVND (reference sequence). The CDR3 totals 15 residues. Trimming cost V 3 bases and J 9 bases, with 20 bases left between them. DNA for the CDR3: TGTGCCAGTAGTATCGGACCATACGACTTCAGGGCCCAGTACTTC. This sequence encodes CASSIGPYDFRAQYF.

CDR3 amino acids: CASSPVLLSYEQYF. CDR3 DNA sequence: TGTGCCAGCAGCCCGGTGCTCCTATCCTACGAGCAGTACTTC. The chain combines TRBV7-2 with TRBJ2-5; D is unclear. The better agreement between TRBJ2-7 and the DNA end casts doubt on the J call. In germline, CDR1 is SGHTA, CDR2 FQGNSA. The CDR3 length is 14 residues.

The chain couples TRBV7-9 to TRBJ2-5; D gene ambiguous. Germline-derived CDR1 and CDR2 are SEHNR and FQNEAQ (reference sequence). Trimming removed 3 bases at V and 5 bases at J, with 19 bases between. This CDR3 has 16 residues. DNA of the CDR3: TGTGCCAGCAGCTTTTCGATGGCTCCGGGCTCTGAGACCCAGTACTTC. Encoded protein: CASSFSMAPGSETQYF.

This clone showed up just a few times. A read error may produce the germline difference seen at one junction end. The chain recombines TRBV28 with TRBJ2-7, with TRBD1 matching over 10 bases. The CDR3 consists of 16 residues. Germline V gene sequence: CDR1 MDHEN, CDR2 SYDVKM. The CDR3 DNA reads TGTGCCAGCAGTTTTCAAGGACAGGGGGGCTCCAACGAGCAGTACTTC. This encodes CASSFQGQGGSNEQYF. Full variable domain (remainder filled in from reference TRBV28 and TRBJ2-7): DVKVTQSSRYLVKRTGEKVFLECVQDMDHENMFWYRQDPGLGLRLIYFSYDVKMKEKGDIPEGYSVSREKKERFSLILESASTNQTSMYLCASSFQGQGGSNEQYFGPGTRLTVT.

The chain uses TRBV7-2 and TRBJ2-1; D not certain. The length of the CDR3 is 12 residues. The V and J ends lost 4 bases and 7 bases respectively, with 8 bases between them. Germline loops: CDR1 SGHTA, CDR2 FQGNSA. The CDR3 loop reads CASSWKGNEQFF. In nucleotides, the CDR3 is TGTGCCAGCAGCTGGAAAGGGAATGAGCAGTTCTTC.